A selection of T cell receptor beta chains follows, all from one sample in a study of T-cell memory formation after mild COVID-19. TCRdb re-derived calls from the 5' RACE reads in MiXCR, one entry per CDR3 protein. The data show 250,000 to 300,000 distinct CDR3 sequences, under 8.5% seen once. Sequencing input: PBMCs or a T cell subset sorted from them (not recorded which). These receptors all stem from a young man who had mild COVID-19 (a few samples of this study predate the infection). Cell type and time point are not known. Each CDR3 is given with its conserved first and last residue. D genes are given only for firm matches. Not all rows give a size; the values are once, few, many and, for expanded clones, a class.

j_call clone_size d_call v_call cdr3_aa cdr3_nt
TRBJ1-1 NA TRBD1 TRBV4-1 CASSQDPGQGSAEAFF TGCGCCAGCAGCCAAGATCCAGGACAGGGGAGCGCTGAAGCTTTCTTT
TRBJ1-1 few NA TRBV5-1 CASSLTRRNTEAFF TGCGCCAGCAGTTTAACACGGAGGAACACTGAAGCTTTCTTT
TRBJ1-3 few NA TRBV4-1 CASSQERAGSGNTIYF TGCGCCAGCAGCCAAGAAAGGGCAGGCTCTGGAAACACCATATATTTT
TRBJ1-5 few NA TRBV19 CASSIELGTNQPQHF TGTGCCAGTAGTATAGAATTGGGGACCAATCAGCCCCAGCATTTT
TRBJ2-3 few NA TRBV7-6 CASSLVGSDHTDTQYF TGTGCCAGCAGCTTAGTCGGGTCAGACCACACAGATACGCAGTATTTT
TRBJ2-7 few TRBD1 TRBV4-1 CASSQVTGESSYEQYF TGCGCCAGCAGCCAAGTGACAGGGGAGAGCTCCTACGAGCAGTACTTC
TRBJ2-1 few NA TRBV7-2 CASSLSGAHNEQFF TGTGCCAGCAGCTTATCCGGGGCGCACAATGAGCAGTTCTTC
TRBJ2-5 NA NA TRBV5-5 CASSLRAVPNLETQYF TGTGCCAGCAGCTTGCGAGCAGTCCCCAACCTAGAGACCCAGTACTTC
TRBJ1-6 few TRBD1 TRBV6-5 CASRPGTGSSPLHF TGTGCCAGCAGACCCGGGACAGGGTCTTCACCCCTCCACTTT
TRBJ2-1 few TRBD1 TRBV6-1 CASHRGGNEQFF TGTGCCAGTCACAGGGGTGGTAATGAGCAGTTCTTC
TRBJ1-5 few NA TRBV7-2 CASSQGLTGQPQHF TGTGCCAGCAGCCAGGGTCTTACTGGTCAGCCCCAGCATTTT